The 22 T cell receptor beta chains below come from one sample, sequenced in a study of OX40 agonist ivuxolimab in advanced cancers. Clones were read by immunoSEQ multiplex PCR, and TCRdb kept only the in-frame ones, dropping some. The sample has some 59,000 clones; roughly 82% are singletons. The starting material was CD4+ or CD8+ T cells sorted from blood, obtained in a trial of the OX40 agonist ivuxolimab. Every receptor here comes from an adult with an advanced solid tumor such as melanoma, head and neck, liver or kidney cancer.

The chain has TRBV19 and TRBJ2-7, with D tentatively TRBD1 or TRBD2 (5 bases each). This CDR3 is 14 amino acids long. Between the trimmed V and J ends, which lost 3 bases and 2 bases, there was a span of 11 bases. Per germline, CDR1 LNHDA and CDR2 SQIVND (reference sequence). The CDR3 sequence: CASSMGVWTYEQYF. In nucleotides, the CDR3 is TGTGCCAGTAGTATGGGGGTGTGGACCTACGAGCAGTACTTC.

J is TRBJ2-6 and V is TRBV4-1; D may be TRBD2 (5 bases). V was clipped by 4 bases and J by 2 bases, with 18 bases between them. Germline V gene lookup returns CDR1 MGHRA and CDR2 YSYEKL. The CDR3 is 18 amino acids. In DNA form, the CDR3 reads TGCGCCAGCAGCCTCGGTGGGTCGACGGGAACTGGGGCCAACGTCCTGACTTTC. It yields the protein CASSLGGSTGTGANVLTF.

This chain connects TRBV14 to TRBJ2-7, with D possibly matching TRBD2 (5 bases). Germline V gene data show CDR1 as SGHDN and CDR2 as FVKESK. The CDR3 has 13 residues. V lost 1 base to trimming and J lost 7 bases, with 11 bases between them. In nucleotides, the CDR3 is TGTGCCAGCAGCCAAGCAATAGCGAGGGAGCAGTACTTC. Encoded protein: CASSQAIAREQYF.

The gene calls are TRBV11-2 and TRBJ1-4, with D perhaps matching TRBD1 (5 bases). Trimming cost V 2 bases and J 6 bases, with 10 bases left between them. The CDR3 is made up of 14 amino acids. The germline CDR1 and CDR2 sequences are SGHAT and FQNNGV. The CDR3 is CASSLRGIDEKLFF. The CDR3 coding sequence is TGTGCCAGCAGCTTAAGGGGCATTGATGAAAAACTGTTTTTT.

V gene TRBV7-2 combines with J gene TRBJ1-1, with D possibly matching TRBD1 (6 bases). This CDR3 has 14 amino acids. V was pared by 1 base and J by 4 bases, with 10 bases between. CDR1 is SGHTA, CDR2 FQGNSA, per germline. The CDR3 DNA follows: TGTGCCAGCAGCTTAGGGGCGGGGGCCACTGAAGCTTTCTTT. Protein sequence: CASSLGAGATEAFF.

This clone has ten or more counts. This chain connects TRBV4-3 to TRBJ1-1, with unresolved D. CDR1 and CDR2 (germline): LGHNA, YSLEER. V was shortened by 0 bases and J by 6 bases, with 14 bases between the two germline ends. The CDR3 totals 15 residues. As DNA, the CDR3 is TGCGCCAGCAGCCAAGATCTAGGGCGTTCGGCTGAAGCTTTCTTT. Its translation: CASSQDLGRSAEAFF.

CDR3 DNA sequence: TGTGCCAGCACCCTAAGGAGGGGGCCTAGCGGGCGCCACGAGCAGTACTTC. This codes for CASTLRRGPSGRHEQYF. This rearrangement joins TRBV28 to TRBJ2-7, with TRBD2 as a possible D gene (8 bases). Trimming cost V 7 bases and J 5 bases, with 27 bases left between them. Germline CDR1 MDHEN, CDR2 SYDVKM. This CDR3 region has 17 residues.

The genes are TRBV6-5 and TRBJ1-5; no firm D call. The CDR3 length is 14 residues. The germline gives CDR1 MNHEY, CDR2 SVGAGI. With 5 bases removed from V and 4 bases from J, the gap between germline ends came to 12 bases. The CDR3 reads CASSESGVNQPQHF. The CDR3 DNA is TGTGCCAGCAGTGAGTCTGGGGTTAATCAGCCCCAGCATTTT.

The rearrangement links TRBV7-9 to TRBJ2-1, with 9 positions matching TRBD1. The V segment lost 6 bases and the J segment 1 base; nucleotides outside the gene matches: 4. The CDR3 runs to 15 residues. Germline values: CDR1 SEHNR, CDR2 FQNEAQ (reference sequence). Here the CDR3 DNA reads TGTGCCAGCAGGACGACAGGGGGGTCCTACAATGAGCAGTTCTTC. The encoded protein is CASRTTGGSYNEQFF.

V and J are TRBV11-2 and TRBJ1-4, with a tentative D call TRBD1 (6 bases). Germline lookup yields CDR1 SGHAT and CDR2 FQNNGV. The CDR3 totals 14 residues. V lost 8 bases and J 4 bases, leaving 14 bases between the germline ends. CDR3 bases: TGTGCCAGCGGGTTGAGGACAGATAATGAAAAACTGTTTTTT. Encoded protein: CASGLRTDNEKLFF.

This rearrangement joins TRBV5-4 to TRBJ1-4, with D unclear. CDR1 SGHNT and CDR2 YYREEE come from the germline V gene (reference sequence). CDR3 length: 14 amino acids. V was shortened by 4 bases and J by 4 bases, with 11 bases between the two germline ends. The CDR3 loop is CASSQTLSNEKLFF. The CDR3, as DNA: TGTGCCAGCAGCCAGACACTGAGTAATGAAAAACTGTTTTTT.

The chain couples TRBV12-5 to TRBJ2-5; D gene ambiguous. V lost 1 base and J lost 5, with 8 bases in between. Germline V CDR1 and CDR2: LGHNT, FRNRAP. The CDR3 spans 13 residues. The CDR3 nucleotides are TGTGCTAGTGGTTTGGGTGGCATCGAGACCCAGTACTTC. This codes for CASGLGGIETQYF.

This chain uses TRBV15 with TRBJ2-7, with D possibly matching TRBD1 (5 bases). The V end was cut by 0 bases, the J end by 0 bases, with 9 bases between. Germline V lookup: CDR1 LNHNV, CDR2 YYDKDF (reference sequence). The CDR3 runs 15 residues. CDR3 sequence reads: CATSRDPQGSYEQYF. The DNA for the CDR3 is TGTGCCACCAGCAGAGATCCCCAGGGCTCCTACGAGCAGTACTTC.

V usage is TRBV7-2 and J usage is TRBJ1-4; the D gene is possibly TRBD1 (6 bases). Germline loops: CDR1 SGHTA, CDR2 FQGNSA. V was pared by 1 base and J by 6 bases, with 12 bases between. CDR3 size: 15 residues. The CDR3 DNA sequence: TGTGCCAGCAGCTTAGTGCGGGGGCGCGATGAAAAACTGTTTTTT. Translating gives CASSLVRGRDEKLFF.

The chain links TRBV6-5 to TRBJ2-7, with 7 bases fitting TRBD1. The CDR3 is 14 amino acids. Germline CDR1 is MNHEY and CDR2 is SVGAGI. V lost 6 bases and J lost 1; bases outside the gene matches: 6. The CDR3 here is CASRRPTGSYEQYF. DNA of the CDR3: TGTGCCAGCAGAAGGCCGACAGGGTCCTACGAGCAGTACTTC.

The chain has TRBV28 and TRBJ2-7, with D perhaps TRBD1 (5 bases). The CDR3 is 13 amino acids. Deletions cut 6 bases from V and 3 bases from J, with 12 bases between. Germline CDR1 and CDR2: MDHEN and SYDVKM. The CDR3 here is CASRGQKGYEQYF. CDR3 nucleotide sequence: TGTGCCAGCAGGGGGCAAAAAGGCTACGAGCAGTACTTC.

V gene TRBV7-2 combines with J gene TRBJ1-5; no reliable D call. From germline, CDR1 is SGHTA and CDR2 FQGNSA. The CDR3 sequence is 15 residues long. V was pared by 4 bases and J by 3 bases, with 13 bases between. The CDR3 loop is CASSWAAEVNQPQHF. CDR3 bases: TGTGCCAGCAGCTGGGCGGCAGAGGTCAATCAGCCCCAGCATTTT.

The rearrangement joins TRBV11-2 to TRBJ1-5; tentative D call: TRBD1 (6 bases). V shed 1 base and J shed 2 bases, with 15 bases lying between them. CDR3 length: 17 amino acids. Germline CDR1 and CDR2: SGHAT and FQNNGV. The CDR3 is CASSLGAGEDRNQPQHF. The CDR3 nucleotides read TGTGCCAGCAGCTTAGGGGCAGGGGAGGATCGCAATCAGCCCCAGCATTTT.

This clone was counted a few times. The chain links TRBV6-1 to TRBJ2-7; 9 bases map to TRBD1. The germline CDR1 and CDR2 sequences are MNHNS and SASEGT. Germline trimming cut 6 bases from V and 5 bases from J; bases unmatched to any gene: 8. The CDR3 sequence is 14 residues long. The CDR3 spells CASRSGTGLHEQYF. For the CDR3, the DNA is TGTGCCAGCAGGTCCGGGACAGGGCTGCACGAGCAGTACTTC.

V gene TRBV7-8 combines with J gene TRBJ1-5; unclear D gene. This CDR3 has 15 amino acids. The V end lost 5 bases, the J end lost 7 bases, and 18 bases lay between the germline ends. The germline V gene encodes CDR1 SGHVS and CDR2 FQNEAQ. CDR3 region: CASSQEPGARQPQHF. The CDR3 DNA reads as TGTGCCAGCAGCCAGGAACCCGGCGCGCGGCAGCCCCAGCATTTT.

The chain has TRBV5-8 and TRBJ2-7, with D perhaps matching TRBD2 (6 bases). Per germline, CDR1 SGHTS and CDR2 YDEGEE. This CDR3 has 14 amino acids. The germline V and J ends were trimmed by 5 bases and 5 bases, with 17 bases remaining between them. Here the CDR3 DNA reads TGTGCCAGCAGTATTCACTGGGGAGGCAACGAGCAGTACTTC. Protein sequence: CASSIHWGGNEQYF. Supplemented by reference TRBV5-8 and TRBJ2-7, the full variable domain reads EAGVTQSPTHLIKTRGQQATLRCSPISGHTSVYWYQQALGLGLQFLLWYDEGEERNRGNFPPRFSGRQFPNYSSELNVNALELEDSALYLCASSIHWGGNEQYFGPGTRLTVT.

The chain carries TRBV19 and TRBJ2-2; D assignment may be TRBD1 or TRBD2 (5 bases each). This CDR3 is built from 15 residues. Germline loops: CDR1 LNHDA, CDR2 SQIVND (reference sequence). The V gene lost 0 bases and the J gene lost 5 bases, with 10 bases spanning the gap. Here the CDR3 DNA reads TGTGCCAGTAGTATAGATCTTGGGGGAACCGGGGAGCTGTTTTTT. It specifies CASSIDLGGTGELFF.